This paragraph covers one TCR beta chain sequence. A much bigger clone sits one base away, suggesting this may be a read error. As the CDR3 is not closed by the conserved phenylalanine or tryptophan, this likely results from a read error. Each CDR3 protein is one row after TCRdb ran MiXCR on the PCR reads. Among fewer than 350,000 distinct CDR3 sequences, over 20% were seen once, and the ten largest hold around 0.7%. CDR3 length: 13 residues. Germline V gene data show CDR1 as MNHEY and CDR2 as SVGEGT. V dropped 6 bases and J dropped 1 base, with 7 bases sitting between them. Preparation of naive CD8 libraries involved roughly 18,000 to 1,100,000 sorted cells and 10%, 30% or 50% RNA. These data originate in a study of molecular identifiers for immune sequencing clone quantification.

The sequencing sample was made of naive CD8+ T cells from blood, with Jurkat cell RNA spiked in. Subset noted: FACS-sorted CD8+CD4-CCR7+CD45RA+ naive T cells. The V call is TRBV6-2 or TRBV6-3, the J call TRBJ1-5; D unresolved. The receptor was isolated from a human donor in good health. Some libraries in this study had Jurkat cell RNA spiked in. The CDR3 loop is CASSADSNQPQHL. For the CDR3, the DNA is TGTGCCAGCAGCGCGGACAGCAATCAGCCCCAGCATTTA.